The sequence of this T cell receptor beta chain was determined in a study of cytomegalovirus exposure and HLA in healthy donors. Study conclusions and caveats: Most TCR beta V segments were productive about 87% or about 30% of the time in an earlier analysis. The availability of immune exposure information extended only to CMV serostatus. Whilst most TCR sequences proved rare, a subset of public TCRs occurred across many donors.

The CDR3 is 15 residues long. Trimming stripped 2 bases from V and 2 bases from J, with 7 bases between. CDR1 is SGHTA and CDR2 is FQGNSA in the germline V gene. In the case of this clone: The antigen is unknown.

Everyone who donated was a healthy bone marrow donor. Primers included in the PCR were 60 Vbeta and 13 Jbeta primers. The repertoire was sequenced with immunoSEQ multiplex PCR; TCRdb's copy has only in-frame clones and lacks some. This sample carries about 150,000 clones, more than 75% of them seen once, and the ten largest clones take around 15%. The sequence was obtained from a woman aged 40 to 50 in good health and CMV-seronegative. Sequenced material: PBMCs. This chain uses TRBV7-2 with TRBJ2-6; TRBD1 is a possible D gene (5 bases). DNA for the CDR3: TGTGCCAGCAGCTTAATAGGGGCTGGGGCCAACGTCCTGACTTTC. The encoded protein is CASSLIGAGANVLTF.